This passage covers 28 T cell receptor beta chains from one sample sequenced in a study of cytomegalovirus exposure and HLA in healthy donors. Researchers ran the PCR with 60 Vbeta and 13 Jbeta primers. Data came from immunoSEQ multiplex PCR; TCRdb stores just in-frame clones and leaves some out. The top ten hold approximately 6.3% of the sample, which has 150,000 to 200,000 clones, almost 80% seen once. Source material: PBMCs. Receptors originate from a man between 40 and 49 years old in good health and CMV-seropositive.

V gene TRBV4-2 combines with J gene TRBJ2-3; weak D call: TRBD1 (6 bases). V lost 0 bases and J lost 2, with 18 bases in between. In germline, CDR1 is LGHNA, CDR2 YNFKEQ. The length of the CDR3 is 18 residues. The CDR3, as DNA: TGTGCCAGCAGCCAAGAGAGACTGGGGCAGGGGAACACAGATACGCAGTATTTT. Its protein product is CASSQERLGQGNTDTQYF.

The CDR3 spells CASSWGGNEQYF. CDR3 sequence (DNA): TGTGCCAGCAGTTGGGGAGGGAACGAGCAGTACTTC. This chain links TRBV6-1 with TRBJ2-7; the match to TRBD2 covers 7 bases. V gave up 5 bases and J gave up 5 bases; unmatched junction bases: 3. In germline, CDR1 is MNHNS, CDR2 SASEGT. The CDR3 covers 12 residues.

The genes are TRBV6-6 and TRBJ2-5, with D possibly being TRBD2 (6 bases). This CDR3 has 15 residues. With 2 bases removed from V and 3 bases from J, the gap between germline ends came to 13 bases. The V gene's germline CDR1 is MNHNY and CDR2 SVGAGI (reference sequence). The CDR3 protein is CASSYPSRGEETQYF. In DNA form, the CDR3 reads TGTGCCAGCAGTTACCCCAGTCGCGGGGAAGAGACCCAGTACTTC.

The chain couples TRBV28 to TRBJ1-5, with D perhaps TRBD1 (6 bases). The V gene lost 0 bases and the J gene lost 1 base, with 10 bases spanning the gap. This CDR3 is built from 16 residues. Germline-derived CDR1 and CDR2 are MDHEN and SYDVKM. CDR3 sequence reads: CASSLWRGSSNQPQHF. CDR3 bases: TGTGCCAGCAGTTTATGGAGGGGGTCCAGCAATCAGCCCCAGCATTTT.

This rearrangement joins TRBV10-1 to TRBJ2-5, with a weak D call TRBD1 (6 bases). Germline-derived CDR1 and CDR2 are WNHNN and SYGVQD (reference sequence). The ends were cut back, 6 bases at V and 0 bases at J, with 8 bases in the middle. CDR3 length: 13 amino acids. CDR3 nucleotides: TGCGCCAGCAGCCAGGGGTACCAAGAGACCCAGTACTTC. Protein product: CASSQGYQETQYF.

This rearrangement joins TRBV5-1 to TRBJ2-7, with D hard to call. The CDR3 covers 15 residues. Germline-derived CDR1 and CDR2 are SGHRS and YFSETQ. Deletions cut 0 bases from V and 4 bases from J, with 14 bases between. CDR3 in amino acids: CASSLGSGTRYEQYF. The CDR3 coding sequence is TGCGCCAGCAGCTTGGGGTCGGGTACAAGGTACGAGCAGTACTTC.

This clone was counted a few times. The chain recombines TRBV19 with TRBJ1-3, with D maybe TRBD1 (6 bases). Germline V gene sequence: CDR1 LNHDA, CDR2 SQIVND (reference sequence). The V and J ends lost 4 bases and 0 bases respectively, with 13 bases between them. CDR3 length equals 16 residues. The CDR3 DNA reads TGTGCCAGTAGTACCGACAGGTCTACCTCTGGAAACACCATATATTTT. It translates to CASSTDRSTSGNTIYF.

The CDR3 nucleotides read TGTGCCAGTAGGCAGACAGGGAACACAGATACGCAGTATTTT. Amino acids: CASRQTGNTDTQYF. V is TRBV19 and J is TRBJ2-3; 7 nucleotides align to TRBD1. This CDR3 has 14 amino acids. V trimming: 6 bases; J trimming: 2 bases; junction bases outside the gene matches: 5. The germline V gene has CDR1 LNHDA and CDR2 SQIVND (reference sequence).

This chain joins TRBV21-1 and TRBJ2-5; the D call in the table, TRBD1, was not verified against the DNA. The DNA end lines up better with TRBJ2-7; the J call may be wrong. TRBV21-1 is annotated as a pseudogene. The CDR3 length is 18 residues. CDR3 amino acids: CASSLREDRGRESYEQYF. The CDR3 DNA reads TGTGCCAGCAGCCTCAGGGAGGACAGGGGGCGCGAATCCTACGAGCAGTACTTC.

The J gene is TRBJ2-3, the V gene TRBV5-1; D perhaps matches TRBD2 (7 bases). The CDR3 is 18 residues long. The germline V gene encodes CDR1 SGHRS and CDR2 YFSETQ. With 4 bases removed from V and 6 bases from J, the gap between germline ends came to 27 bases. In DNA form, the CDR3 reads TGCGCCAGCAGCCCCCAGCCGGGGGCGGGAGATGCGGGCGATACGCAGTATTTT. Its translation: CASSPQPGAGDAGDTQYF. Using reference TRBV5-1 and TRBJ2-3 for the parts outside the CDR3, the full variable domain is KAGVTQTPRYLIKTRGQQVTLSCSPISGHRSVSWYQQTPGQGLQFLFEYFSETQRNKGNFPGRFSGRQFSNSRSEMNVSTLELGDSALYLCASSPQPGAGDAGDTQYFGPGTRLTVL.

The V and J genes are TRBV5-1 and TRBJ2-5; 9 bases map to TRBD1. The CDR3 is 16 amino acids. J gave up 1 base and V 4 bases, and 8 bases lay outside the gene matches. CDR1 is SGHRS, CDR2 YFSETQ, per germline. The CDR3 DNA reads TGCGCCAGCAGCGCCGGGGACAGGGAGCCCCAAGAGACCCAGTACTTC. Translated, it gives CASSAGDREPQETQYF.

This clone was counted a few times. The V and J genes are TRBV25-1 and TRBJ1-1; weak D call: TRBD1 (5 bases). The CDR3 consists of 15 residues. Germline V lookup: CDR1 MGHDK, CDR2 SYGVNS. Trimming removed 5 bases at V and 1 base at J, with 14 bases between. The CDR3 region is CASSSLGQGNTEAFF. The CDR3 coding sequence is TGTGCCAGCAGTAGCTTGGGGCAGGGGAACACTGAAGCTTTCTTT. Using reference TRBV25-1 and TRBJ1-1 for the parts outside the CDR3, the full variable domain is EADIYQTPRYLVIGTGKKITLECSQTMGHDKMYWYQQDPGMELHLIHYSYGVNSTEKGDLSSESTVSRIRTEHFPLTLESARPSHTSQYLCASSSLGQGNTEAFFGQGTRLTVV.

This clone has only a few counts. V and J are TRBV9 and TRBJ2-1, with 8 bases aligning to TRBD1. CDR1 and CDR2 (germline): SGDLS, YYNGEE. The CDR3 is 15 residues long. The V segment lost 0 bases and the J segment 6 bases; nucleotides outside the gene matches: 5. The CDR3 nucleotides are TGTGCCAGCAGCGTAGGGACAGGGCCCCTCAATGAGCAGTTCTTC. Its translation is CASSVGTGPLNEQFF. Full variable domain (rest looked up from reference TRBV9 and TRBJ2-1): DSGVTQTPKHLITATGQRVTLRCSPRSGDLSVYWYQQSLDQGLQFLIQYYNGEERAKGNILERFSAQQFPDLHSELNLSSLELGDSALYFCASSVGTGPLNEQFFGPGTRLTVL.

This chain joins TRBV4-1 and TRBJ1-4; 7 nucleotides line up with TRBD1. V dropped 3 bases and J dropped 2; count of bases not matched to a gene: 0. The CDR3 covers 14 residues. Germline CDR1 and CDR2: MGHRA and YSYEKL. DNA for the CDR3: TGCGCCAGCAGCCAGGGACAGACTAATGAAAAACTGTTTTTT. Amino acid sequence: CASSQGQTNEKLFF.

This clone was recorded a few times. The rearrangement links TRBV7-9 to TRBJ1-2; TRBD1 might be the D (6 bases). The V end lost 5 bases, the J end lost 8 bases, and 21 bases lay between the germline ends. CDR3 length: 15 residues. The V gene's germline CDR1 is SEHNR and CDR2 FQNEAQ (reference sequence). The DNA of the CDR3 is TGTGCCAGCAGCGCCAGACCTAGCAGGGGCAACGGCTACACCTTC. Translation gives CASSARPSRGNGYTF.

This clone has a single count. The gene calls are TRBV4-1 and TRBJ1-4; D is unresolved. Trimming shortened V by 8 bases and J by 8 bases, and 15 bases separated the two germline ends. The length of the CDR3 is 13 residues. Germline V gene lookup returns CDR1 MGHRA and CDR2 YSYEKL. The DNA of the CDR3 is TGCGCCAGCGGTCAATCGGCGGGGGAAAAACTGTTTTTT. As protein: CASGQSAGEKLFF.

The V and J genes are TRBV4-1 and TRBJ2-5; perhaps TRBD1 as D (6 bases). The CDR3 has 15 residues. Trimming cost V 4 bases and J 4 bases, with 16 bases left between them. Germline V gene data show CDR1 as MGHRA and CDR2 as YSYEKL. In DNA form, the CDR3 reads TGCGCCAGCAGCCGGGGGACACTCGAAGTAGAGACCCAGTACTTC. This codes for CASSRGTLEVETQYF.

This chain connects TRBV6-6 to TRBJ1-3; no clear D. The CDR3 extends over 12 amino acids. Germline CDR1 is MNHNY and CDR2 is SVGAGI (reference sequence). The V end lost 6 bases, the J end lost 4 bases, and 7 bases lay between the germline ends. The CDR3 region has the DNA TGTGCCAGCAGCTCCCCGGGAAACACCATATATTTT. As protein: CASSSPGNTIYF.

The CDR3 DNA sequence: TGTGCCAGCAACCCCACCGGGACTAGCGGGAGCGCAGATACGCAGTATTTT. This codes for CASNPTGTSGSADTQYF. The rearrangement links TRBV7-6 to TRBJ2-3, with 14 bases that match TRBD2. The CDR3 has 17 residues. From germline, CDR1 is SGHVS and CDR2 FNYEAQ. Losses at the gene ends were 7 bases for V and 4 bases for J; bases not matched to a gene: 10.

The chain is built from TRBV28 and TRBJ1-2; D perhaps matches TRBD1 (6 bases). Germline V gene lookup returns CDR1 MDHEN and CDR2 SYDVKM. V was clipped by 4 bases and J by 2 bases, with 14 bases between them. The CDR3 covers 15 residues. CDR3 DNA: TGTGCCAGCAGTTATACAGGGAGGGCGAACTATGGCTACACCTTC. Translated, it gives CASSYTGRANYGYTF.

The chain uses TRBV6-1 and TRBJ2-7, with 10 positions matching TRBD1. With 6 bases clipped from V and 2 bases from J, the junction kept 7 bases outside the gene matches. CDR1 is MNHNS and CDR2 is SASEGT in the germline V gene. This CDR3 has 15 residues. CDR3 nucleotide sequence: TGTGCCAGCAGCCGACCCGGGACAGGGGCCTACGAGCAGTACTTC. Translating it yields CASSRPGTGAYEQYF.

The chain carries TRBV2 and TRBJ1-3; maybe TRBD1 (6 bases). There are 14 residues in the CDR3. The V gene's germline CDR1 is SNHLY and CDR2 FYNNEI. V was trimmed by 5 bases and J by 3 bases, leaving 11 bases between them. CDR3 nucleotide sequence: TGTGCCAGCAGTTCACAGGGAGATGGAAACACCATATATTTT. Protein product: CASSSQGDGNTIYF.

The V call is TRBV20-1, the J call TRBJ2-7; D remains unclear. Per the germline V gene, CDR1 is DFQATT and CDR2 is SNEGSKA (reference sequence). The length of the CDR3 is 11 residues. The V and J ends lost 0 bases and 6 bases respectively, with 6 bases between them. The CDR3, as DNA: TGCAGTGCTAGAGATCTAAGCGAGCAGTACTTC. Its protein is CSARDLSEQYF.

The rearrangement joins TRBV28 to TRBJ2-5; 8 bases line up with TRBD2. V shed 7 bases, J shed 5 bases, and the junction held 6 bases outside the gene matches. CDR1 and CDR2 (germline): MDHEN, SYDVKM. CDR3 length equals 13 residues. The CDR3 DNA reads TGTGCCAGCATGGCGGGAGGCGGGGAGACCCAGTACTTC. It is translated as CASMAGGGETQYF.

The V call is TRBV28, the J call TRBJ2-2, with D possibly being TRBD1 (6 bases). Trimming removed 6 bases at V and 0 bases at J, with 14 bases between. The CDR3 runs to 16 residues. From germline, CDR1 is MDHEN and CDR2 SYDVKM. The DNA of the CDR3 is TGTGCCAGCAGACTATCCGGGACATCGAACACCGGGGAGCTGTTTTTT. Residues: CASRLSGTSNTGELFF.

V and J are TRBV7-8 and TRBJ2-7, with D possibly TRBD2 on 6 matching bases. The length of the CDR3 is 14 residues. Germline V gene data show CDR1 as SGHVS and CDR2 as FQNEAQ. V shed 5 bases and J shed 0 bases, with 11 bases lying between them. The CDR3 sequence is CASSPGTFSYEQYF. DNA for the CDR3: TGTGCCAGCAGCCCAGGGACTTTCTCCTACGAGCAGTACTTC.

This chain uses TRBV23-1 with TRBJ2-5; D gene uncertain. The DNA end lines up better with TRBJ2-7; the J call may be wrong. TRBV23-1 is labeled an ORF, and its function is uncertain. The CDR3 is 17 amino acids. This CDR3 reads CASSQSSTLSATYEQYF. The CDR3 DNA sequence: TGCGCCAGCAGTCAATCGTCTACTCTAAGCGCTACCTACGAGCAGTACTTC.

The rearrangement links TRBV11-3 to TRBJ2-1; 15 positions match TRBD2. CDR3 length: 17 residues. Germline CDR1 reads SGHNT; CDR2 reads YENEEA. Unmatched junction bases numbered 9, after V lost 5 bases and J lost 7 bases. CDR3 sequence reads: CASSGRTSGRAANEQFF. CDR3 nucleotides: TGTGCCAGCAGCGGCCGGACTAGCGGGAGGGCCGCTAATGAGCAGTTCTTC.